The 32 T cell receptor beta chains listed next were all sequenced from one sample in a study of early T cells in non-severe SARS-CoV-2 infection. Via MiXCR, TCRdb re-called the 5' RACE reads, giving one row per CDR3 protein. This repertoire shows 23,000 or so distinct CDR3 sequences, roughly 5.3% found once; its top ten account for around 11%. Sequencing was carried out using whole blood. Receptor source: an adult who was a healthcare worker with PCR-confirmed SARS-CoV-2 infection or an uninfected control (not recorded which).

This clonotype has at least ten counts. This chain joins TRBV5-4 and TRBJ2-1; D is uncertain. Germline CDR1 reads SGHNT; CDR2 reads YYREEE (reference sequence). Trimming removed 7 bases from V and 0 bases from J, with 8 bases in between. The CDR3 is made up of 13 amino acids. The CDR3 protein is CASAFSSYNEQFF. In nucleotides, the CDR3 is TGTGCCAGCGCGTTCTCCTCCTACAATGAGCAGTTCTTC. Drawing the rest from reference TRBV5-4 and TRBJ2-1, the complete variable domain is ETGVTQSPTHLIKTRGQQVTLRCSSQSGHNTVSWYQQALGQGPQFIFQYYREEENGRGNFPPRFSGLQFPNYSSELNVNALELDDSALYLCASAFSSYNEQFFGPGTRLTVL.

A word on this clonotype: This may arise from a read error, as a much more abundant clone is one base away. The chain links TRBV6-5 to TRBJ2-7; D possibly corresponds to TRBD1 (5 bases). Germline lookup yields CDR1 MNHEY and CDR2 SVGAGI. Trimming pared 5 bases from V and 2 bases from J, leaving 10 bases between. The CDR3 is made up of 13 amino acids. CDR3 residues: CASSVDSAYEQYF. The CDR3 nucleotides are TGTGCCAGCAGTGTAGACAGCGCCTACGAGCAGTACTTC.

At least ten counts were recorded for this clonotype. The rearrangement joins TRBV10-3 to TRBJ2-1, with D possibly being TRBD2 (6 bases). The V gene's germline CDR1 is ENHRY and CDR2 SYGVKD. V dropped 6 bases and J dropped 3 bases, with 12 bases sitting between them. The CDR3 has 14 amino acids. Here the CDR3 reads CAIRGTALYNEQFF. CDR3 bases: TGTGCCATCAGAGGGACTGCCCTCTACAATGAGCAGTTCTTC.

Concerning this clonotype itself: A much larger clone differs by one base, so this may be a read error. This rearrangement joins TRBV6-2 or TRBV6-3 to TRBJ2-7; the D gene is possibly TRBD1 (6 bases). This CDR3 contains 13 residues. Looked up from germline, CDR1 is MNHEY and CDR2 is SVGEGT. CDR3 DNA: TGTGCCAACAGTCTACAGGGTCCCTACGAGCAGTACGTC. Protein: CANSLQGPYEQYV.

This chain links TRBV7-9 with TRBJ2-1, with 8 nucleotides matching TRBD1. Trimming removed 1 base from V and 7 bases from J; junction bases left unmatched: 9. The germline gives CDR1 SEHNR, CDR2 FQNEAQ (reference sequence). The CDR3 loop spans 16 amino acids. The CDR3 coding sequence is TGTGCCAGCAGCTTAGACCCTGGACAGGGTCTAAATGAGCAGTTCTTC. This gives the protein CASSLDPGQGLNEQFF.

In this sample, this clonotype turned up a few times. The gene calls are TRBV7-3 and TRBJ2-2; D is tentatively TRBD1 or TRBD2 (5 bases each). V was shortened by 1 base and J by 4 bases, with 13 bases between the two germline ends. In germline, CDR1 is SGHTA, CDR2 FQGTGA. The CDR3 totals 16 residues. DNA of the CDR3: TGTGCCAGCAGCTTAATTCGAGGGGCGAGCACCGGGGAGCTGTTTTTT. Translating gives CASSLIRGASTGELFF.

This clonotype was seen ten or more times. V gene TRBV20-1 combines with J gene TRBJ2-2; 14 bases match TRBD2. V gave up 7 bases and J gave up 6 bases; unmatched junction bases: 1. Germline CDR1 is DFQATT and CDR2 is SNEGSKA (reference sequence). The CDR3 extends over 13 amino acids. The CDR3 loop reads CSVGLAGAGELFF. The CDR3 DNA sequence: TGCAGTGTGGGACTAGCGGGAGCCGGGGAGCTGTTTTTT.

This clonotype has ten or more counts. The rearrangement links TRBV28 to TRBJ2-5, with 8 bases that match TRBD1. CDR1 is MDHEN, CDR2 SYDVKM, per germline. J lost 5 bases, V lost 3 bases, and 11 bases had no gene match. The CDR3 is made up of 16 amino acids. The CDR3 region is CASSFPGTGLTETQYF. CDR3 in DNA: TGTGCCAGCAGTTTCCCCGGGACAGGATTAACGGAGACCCAGTACTTC.

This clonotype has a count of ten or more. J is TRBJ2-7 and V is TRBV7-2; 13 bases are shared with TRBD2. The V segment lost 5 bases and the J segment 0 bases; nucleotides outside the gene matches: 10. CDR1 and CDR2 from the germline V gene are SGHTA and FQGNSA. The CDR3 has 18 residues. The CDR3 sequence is CASSEGLAGPITSYEQYF. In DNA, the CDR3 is TGTGCCAGCAGCGAGGGACTAGCGGGACCAATCACCTCCTACGAGCAGTACTTC.

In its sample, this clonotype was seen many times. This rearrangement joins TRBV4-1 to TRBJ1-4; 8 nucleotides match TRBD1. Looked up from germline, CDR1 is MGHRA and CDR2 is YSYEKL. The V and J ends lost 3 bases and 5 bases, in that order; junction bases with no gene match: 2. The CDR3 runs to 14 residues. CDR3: CASSHRTGNEKLFF. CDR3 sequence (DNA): TGCGCCAGCAGCCATCGGACAGGGAATGAAAAACTGTTTTTT.

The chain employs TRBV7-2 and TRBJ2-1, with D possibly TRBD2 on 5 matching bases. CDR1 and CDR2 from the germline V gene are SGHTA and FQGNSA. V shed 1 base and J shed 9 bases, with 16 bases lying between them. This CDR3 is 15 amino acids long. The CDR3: CASSLDGGFLGEQFF. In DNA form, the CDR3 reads TGTGCCAGCAGCTTAGATGGAGGCTTTTTGGGTGAGCAGTTCTTC.

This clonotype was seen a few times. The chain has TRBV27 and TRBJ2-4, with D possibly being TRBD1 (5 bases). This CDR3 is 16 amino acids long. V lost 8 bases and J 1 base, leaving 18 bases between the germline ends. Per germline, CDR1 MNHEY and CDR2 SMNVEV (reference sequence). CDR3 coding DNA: TGTGCCAGCGCCACCGCAGGGTTTCAGGCCAAAAACATTCAGTACTTC. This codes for CASATAGFQAKNIQYF.

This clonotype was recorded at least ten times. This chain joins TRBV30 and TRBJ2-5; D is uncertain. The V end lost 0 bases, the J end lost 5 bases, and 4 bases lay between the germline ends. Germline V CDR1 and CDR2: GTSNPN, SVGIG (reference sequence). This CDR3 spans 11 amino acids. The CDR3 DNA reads TGTGCCTGGAGTGTACAGGAGACCCAGTACTTC. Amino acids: CAWSVQETQYF.

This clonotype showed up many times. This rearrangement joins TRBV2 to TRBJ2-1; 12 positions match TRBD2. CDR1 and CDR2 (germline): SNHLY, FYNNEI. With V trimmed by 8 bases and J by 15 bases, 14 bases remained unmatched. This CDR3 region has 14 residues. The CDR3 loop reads CASVKGLAGYLGFF. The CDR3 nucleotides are TGTGCCAGCGTGAAGGGACTAGCGGGCTACTTGGGGTTCTTC.

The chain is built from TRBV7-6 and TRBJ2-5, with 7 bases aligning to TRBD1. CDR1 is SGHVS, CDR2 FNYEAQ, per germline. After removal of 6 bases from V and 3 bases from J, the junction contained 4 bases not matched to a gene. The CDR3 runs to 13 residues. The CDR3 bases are TGTGCCAGCAGTCGGACAGGCGAAGAGACCCAGTACTTC. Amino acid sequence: CASSRTGEETQYF.

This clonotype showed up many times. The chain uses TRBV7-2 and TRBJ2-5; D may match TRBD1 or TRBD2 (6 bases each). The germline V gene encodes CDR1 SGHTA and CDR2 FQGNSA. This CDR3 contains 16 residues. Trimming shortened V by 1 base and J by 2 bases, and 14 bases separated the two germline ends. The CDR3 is CASSLEGGKPQETQYF. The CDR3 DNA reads TGTGCCAGCAGCTTAGAGGGGGGAAAACCTCAAGAGACCCAGTACTTC.

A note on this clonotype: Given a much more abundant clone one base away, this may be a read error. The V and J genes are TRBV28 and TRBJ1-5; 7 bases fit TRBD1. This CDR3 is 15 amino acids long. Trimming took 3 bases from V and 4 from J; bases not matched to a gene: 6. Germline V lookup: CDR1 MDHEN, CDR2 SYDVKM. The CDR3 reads CASSFPPRGNQPQHF. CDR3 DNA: TGTGCCAGCAGTTTCCCACCCAGGGGGAATCAGCCCCAGCATTTT.

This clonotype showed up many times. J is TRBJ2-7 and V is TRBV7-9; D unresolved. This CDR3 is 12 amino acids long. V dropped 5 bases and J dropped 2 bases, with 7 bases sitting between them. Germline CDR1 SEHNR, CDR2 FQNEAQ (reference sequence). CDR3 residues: CASSGTPYEQYF. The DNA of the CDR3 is TGTGCCAGCAGCGGAACCCCCTACGAGCAGTACTTC.

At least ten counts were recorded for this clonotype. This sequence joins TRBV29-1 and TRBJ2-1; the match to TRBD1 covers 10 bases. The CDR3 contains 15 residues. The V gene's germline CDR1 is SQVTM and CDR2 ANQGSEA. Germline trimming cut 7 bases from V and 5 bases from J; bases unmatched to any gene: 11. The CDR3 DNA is TGCAGCGCCGGCCCGGGACAGGGGCCGAACAATGAGCAGTTCTTC. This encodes CSAGPGQGPNNEQFF.

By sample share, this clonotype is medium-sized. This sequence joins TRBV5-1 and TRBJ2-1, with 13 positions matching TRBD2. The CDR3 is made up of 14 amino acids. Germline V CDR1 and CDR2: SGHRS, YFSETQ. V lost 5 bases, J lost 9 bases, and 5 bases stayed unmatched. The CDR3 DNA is TGCGCCAGCAGTGGGACTAGCGGGATTGTTGAGCAGTTCTTC. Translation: CASSGTSGIVEQFF.

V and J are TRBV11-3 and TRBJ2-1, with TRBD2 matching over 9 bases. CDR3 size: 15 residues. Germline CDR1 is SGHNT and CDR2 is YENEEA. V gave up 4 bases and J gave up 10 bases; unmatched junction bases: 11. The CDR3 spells CASSSRASGAEEQFF. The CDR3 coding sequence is TGTGCCAGCAGCTCCCGGGCTAGCGGGGCGGAGGAGCAGTTCTTC.

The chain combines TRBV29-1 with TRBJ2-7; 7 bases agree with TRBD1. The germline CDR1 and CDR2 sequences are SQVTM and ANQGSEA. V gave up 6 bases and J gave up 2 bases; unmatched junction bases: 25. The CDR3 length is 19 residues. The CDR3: CSVQRPGQQAAKTTYEQYV. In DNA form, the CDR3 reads TGCAGCGTGCAAAGACCGGGACAGCAAGCAGCCAAAACAACCTACGAGCAGTACGTC.

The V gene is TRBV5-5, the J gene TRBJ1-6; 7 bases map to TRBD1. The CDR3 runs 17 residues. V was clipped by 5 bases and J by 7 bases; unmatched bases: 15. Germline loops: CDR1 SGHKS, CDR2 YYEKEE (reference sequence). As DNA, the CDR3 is TGTGCCAGCAGACACACTAGCCGGGACAGCTTAAATTCACCCCTCCACTTT. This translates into CASRHTSRDSLNSPLHF. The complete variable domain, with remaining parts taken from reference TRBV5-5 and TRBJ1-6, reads DAGVTQSPTHLIKTRGQQVTLRCSPISGHKSVSWYQQVLGQGPQFIFQYYEKEERGRGNFPDRFSARQFPNYSSELNVNALLLGDSALYLCASRHTSRDSLNSPLHFGNGTRLTVT.

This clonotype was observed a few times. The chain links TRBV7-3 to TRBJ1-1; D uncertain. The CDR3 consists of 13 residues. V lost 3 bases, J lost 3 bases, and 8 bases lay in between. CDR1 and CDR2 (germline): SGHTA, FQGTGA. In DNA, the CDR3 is TGTGCCAGCAGCTTCGGCCTTCACACTGAAGCTTTCTTT. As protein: CASSFGLHTEAFF.

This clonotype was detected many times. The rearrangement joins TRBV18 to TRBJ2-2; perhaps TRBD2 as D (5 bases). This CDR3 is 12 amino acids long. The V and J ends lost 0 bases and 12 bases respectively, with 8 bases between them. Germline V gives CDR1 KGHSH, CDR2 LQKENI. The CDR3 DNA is TGTGCCAGCTCACCACCCGGACTCAAGCTGTTTTTT. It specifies CASSPPGLKLFF.

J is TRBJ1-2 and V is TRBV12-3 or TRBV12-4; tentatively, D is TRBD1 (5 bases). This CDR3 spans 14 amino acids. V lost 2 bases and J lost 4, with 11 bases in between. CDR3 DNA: TGTGCCAGCAGTTTATGGGACGGATCCTATGGCTACACCTTC. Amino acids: CASSLWDGSYGYTF.

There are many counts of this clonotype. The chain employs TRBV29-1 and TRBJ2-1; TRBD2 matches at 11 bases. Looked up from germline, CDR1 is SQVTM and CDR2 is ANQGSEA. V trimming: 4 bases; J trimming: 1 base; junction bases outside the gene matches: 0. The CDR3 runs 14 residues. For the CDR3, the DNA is TGCAGCGTTGGGACTAGCGGGTCCTACAATGAGCAGTTCTTC. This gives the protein CSVGTSGSYNEQFF.

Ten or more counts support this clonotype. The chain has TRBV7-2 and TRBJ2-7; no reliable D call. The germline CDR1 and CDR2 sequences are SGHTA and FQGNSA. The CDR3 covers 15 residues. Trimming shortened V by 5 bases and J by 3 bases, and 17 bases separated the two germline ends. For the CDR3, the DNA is TGTGCCAGCAGCACACCCCACGGATCAGACTACGAGCAGTACTTC. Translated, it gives CASSTPHGSDYEQYF.

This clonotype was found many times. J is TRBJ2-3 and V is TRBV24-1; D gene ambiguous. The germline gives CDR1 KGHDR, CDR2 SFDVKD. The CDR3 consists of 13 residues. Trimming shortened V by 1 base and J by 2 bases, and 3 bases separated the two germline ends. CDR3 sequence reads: CATSDFPTDTQYF. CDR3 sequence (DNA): TGTGCCACCAGTGATTTCCCCACAGATACGCAGTATTTT.

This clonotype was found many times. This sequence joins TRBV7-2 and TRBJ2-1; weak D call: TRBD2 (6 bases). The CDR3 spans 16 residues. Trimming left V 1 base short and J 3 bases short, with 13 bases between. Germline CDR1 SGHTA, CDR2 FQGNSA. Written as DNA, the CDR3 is TGTGCCAGCAGCTTAGGGGGTCCCGGGAGCTACAATGAGCAGTTCTTC. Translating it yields CASSLGGPGSYNEQFF.

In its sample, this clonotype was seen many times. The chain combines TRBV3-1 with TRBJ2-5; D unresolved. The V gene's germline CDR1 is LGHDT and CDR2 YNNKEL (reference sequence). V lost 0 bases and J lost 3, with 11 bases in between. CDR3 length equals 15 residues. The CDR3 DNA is TGTGCCAGCAGCCAAGATCGGGCAGGCGAAGAGACCCAGTACTTC. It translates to CASSQDRAGEETQYF.

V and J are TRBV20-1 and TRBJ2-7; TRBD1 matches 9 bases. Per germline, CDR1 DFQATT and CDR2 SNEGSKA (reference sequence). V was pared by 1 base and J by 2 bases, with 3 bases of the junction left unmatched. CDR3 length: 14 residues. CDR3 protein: CSARADRGTYEQYF. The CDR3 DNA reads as TGCAGTGCTAGAGCTGACAGGGGGACCTACGAGCAGTACTTC.